This is a list of T cell receptor beta chains from one sample in a study of cytomegalovirus exposure and HLA in healthy donors. The method was immunoSEQ multiplex PCR; TCRdb's version includes in-frame clones alone and lacks a portion of them. The table lists 150,000 or so clones, just under 75% of them singletons. Material for sequencing was PBMCs. These receptors all come from a woman younger than 35 in good health and CMV-seronegative. Both conserved end residues are part of each CDR3. D genes are given only for firm matches. Clone sizes are given selectively: once, few, many, or a class where the clone is expanded.

j_call d_call clone_size v_call cdr3_aa
TRBJ2-1 TRBD2 - TRBV2 CASHYSGTNEQFF
TRBJ1-6 TRBD1 - TRBV10-3 CATSPTGPFYNSPLHF
TRBJ1-4 - few TRBV5-1 CASSLTTTNEKLFF
TRBJ1-1 - - TRBV30 CAFTRTGTEAFF
TRBJ1-1 TRBD1 - TRBV7-8 CASSLAQGGNTEAFF
TRBJ1-2 TRBD1 - TRBV28 CASGGQDYGYTF
TRBJ2-5 - - TRBV11-2 CASSFLTGGPEETQYF
TRBJ1-3 - - TRBV19 CASSIGGFSSGNTIYF
TRBJ2-3 - - TRBV5-1 CASSLGNTQYF
TRBJ1-1 - - TRBV2 CASRGRGSETEAFF
- - - TRBV7-2 CASSSDYEQYF
TRBJ2-3 TRBD2 - TRBV4-3 CASSPSGVGDTQYF
TRBJ1-2 - - TRBV27 CASSFGQGMGGYTF
TRBJ2-7 - - TRBV4-1 CASSQESGIYEQYF
TRBJ2-1 TRBD1 few TRBV2 CASIRPGTGGLLNEQFF
TRBJ1-1 - - TRBV27 CASSGGSTEAFF
TRBJ2-3 - - TRBV7-6 CASSLEGELGTQYF
TRBJ1-1 - - TRBV19 CASSIVRQSRNTEAFF
TRBJ2-4 - - TRBV15 CATSREERVLAKNIQYF
TRBJ2-3 - - TRBV18 CASSPLQADTQYF
TRBJ2-1 TRBD2 - TRBV15 CATSREELLAGVGYNEQFF
TRBJ1-1 - few TRBV30 CAWKGDTEAFF